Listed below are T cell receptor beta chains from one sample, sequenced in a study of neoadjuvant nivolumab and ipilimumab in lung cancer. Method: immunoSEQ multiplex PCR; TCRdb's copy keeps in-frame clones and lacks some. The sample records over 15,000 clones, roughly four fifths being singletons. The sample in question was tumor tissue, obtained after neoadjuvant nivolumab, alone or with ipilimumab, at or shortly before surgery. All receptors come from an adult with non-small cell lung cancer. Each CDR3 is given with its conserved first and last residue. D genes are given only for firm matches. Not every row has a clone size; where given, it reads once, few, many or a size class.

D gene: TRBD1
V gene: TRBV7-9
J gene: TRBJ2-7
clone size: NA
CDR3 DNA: TGTGCCAGCAGCTTAGAGGTCCAGGGGGCATTCTCCTACGAGCAGTACTTC
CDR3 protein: CASSLEVQGAFSYEQYF

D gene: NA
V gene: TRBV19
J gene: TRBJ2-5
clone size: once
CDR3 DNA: TGTGCCAGTAGTAGCCAACTACATCAGTACTTC
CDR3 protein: CASSSQLHQYF

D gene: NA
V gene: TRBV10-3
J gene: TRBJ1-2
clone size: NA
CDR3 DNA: TGTGCCATCAGTGAGTCCTCGACGGGTGGCTACACCTTC
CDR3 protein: CAISESSTGGYTF

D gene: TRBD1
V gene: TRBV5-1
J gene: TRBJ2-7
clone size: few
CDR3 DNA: TGCGCCAGCAGCTTCCAGGGGGCCTCCTACGAGCAGTACTTC
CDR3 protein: CASSFQGASYEQYF

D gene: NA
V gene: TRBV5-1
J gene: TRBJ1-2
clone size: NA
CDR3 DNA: TGCGCCAGCAGCTTGGGGGTATATGGCTACACCTTC
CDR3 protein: CASSLGVYGYTF

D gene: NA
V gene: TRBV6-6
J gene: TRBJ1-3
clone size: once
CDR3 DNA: TGTGCCAGCAGCCGGGGGGGTAATGGAAACACCATATATTTT
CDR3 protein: CASSRGGNGNTIYF

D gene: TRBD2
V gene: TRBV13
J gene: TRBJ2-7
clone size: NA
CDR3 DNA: TGTGCCAGCAGCTTAGGTCCAGGGAGCCAGCGGGGTCTCTCCTACGAGCAGTACTTC
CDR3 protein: CASSLGPGSQRGLSYEQYF

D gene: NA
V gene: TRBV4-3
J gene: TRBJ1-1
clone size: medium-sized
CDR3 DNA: TGCGCCAGCAGCCGAAAAGGAGATACTGAAGCTTTCTTT
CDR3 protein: CASSRKGDTEAFF

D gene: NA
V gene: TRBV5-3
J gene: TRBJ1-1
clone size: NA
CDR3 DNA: TGTGCCAGCGTAAAGGACTTGAACACTGAAGCTTTCTTT
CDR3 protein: CASVKDLNTEAFF

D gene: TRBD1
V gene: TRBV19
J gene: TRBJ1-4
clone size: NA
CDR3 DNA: TGTGCCAGTAGGGTGAGGTGGGCAGGGACAGAGGAAAAACTGTTTTTT
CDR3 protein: CASRVRWAGTEEKLFF

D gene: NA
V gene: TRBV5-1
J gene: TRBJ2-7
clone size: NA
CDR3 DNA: TGCGCCAGCAGCACTTCCGGGACCCAGCAGTACTTC
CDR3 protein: CASSTSGTQQYF

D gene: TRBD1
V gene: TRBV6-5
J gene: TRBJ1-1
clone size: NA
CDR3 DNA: TGTGCCAGCAACTTCGACAGGGGCGGCACTGAAGCTTTCTTT
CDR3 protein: CASNFDRGGTEAFF

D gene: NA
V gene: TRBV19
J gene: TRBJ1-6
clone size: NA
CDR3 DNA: TGTGCCAGTAGTGGACAGTTTAATTCACCCCTCCACTTT
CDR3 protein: CASSGQFNSPLHF

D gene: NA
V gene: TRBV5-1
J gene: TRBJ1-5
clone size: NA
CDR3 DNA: TGCGCCAGCAGCCCCGCGGGGGGATATAGCAATCAGCCCCAGCATTTT
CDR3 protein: CASSPAGGYSNQPQHF

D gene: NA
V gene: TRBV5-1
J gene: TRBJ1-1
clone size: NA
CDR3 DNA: TGCGCCAGCAGCTTGGAATGGGCGAGGGAAGCTTTCTTT
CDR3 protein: CASSLEWAREAFF

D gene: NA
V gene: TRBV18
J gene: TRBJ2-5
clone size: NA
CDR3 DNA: TGTGCCAGCTCACCACTAGAAGAGACCCAGTACTTC
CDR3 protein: CASSPLEETQYF

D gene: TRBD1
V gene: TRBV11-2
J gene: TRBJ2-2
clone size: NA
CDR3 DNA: TGTGCCAGCAGCTCCAACAGGGGGCAAGGCGGGGAGCTGTTTTTT
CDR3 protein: CASSSNRGQGGELFF

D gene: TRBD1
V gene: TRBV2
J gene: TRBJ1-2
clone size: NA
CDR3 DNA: TGTGCCAGCAGTGACGGGGAGGGACAGCCCACCGCCCTCTATGGCTACACCTTC
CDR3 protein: CASSDGEGQPTALYGYTF

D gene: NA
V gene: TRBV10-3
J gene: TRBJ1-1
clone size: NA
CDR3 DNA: TGTGCCATCAGGAGGGATCCTAGATCCACTGAAGCTTTCTTT
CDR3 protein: CAIRRDPRSTEAFF

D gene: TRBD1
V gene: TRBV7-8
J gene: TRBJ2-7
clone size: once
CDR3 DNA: TGTGCCAGCACCCCCACTGGGATGCAGAAGACAGGGGGATACGAGCAGTACTTC
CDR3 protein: CASTPTGMQKTGGYEQYF

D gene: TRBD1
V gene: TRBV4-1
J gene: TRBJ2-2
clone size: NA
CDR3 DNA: TGCGCCAGCAGCCTGGGACAGTCCATGACCGGGGAGCTGTTTTTT
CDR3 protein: CASSLGQSMTGELFF

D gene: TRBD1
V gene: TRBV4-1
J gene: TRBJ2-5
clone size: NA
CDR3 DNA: TGCGCCAGCAGCCAGGGACAGGGTGATTTAGAGACCCAGTACTTC
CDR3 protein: CASSQGQGDLETQYF

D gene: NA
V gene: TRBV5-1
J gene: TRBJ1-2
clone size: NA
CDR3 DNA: TGCGCCAGCAGCTTGGGGGGTAACTATGGCTACACCTTC
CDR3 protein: CASSLGGNYGYTF

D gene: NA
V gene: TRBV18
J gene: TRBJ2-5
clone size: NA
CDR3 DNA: TGTGCCAGCTCACCACCAGGTGGGGAGACCCAGTACTTC
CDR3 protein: CASSPPGGETQYF

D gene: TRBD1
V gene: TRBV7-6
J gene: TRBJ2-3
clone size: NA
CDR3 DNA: TGTGCCAGCAGCTACCGGACAGGGGCTAGCACAGATACGCAGTATTTT
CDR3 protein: CASSYRTGASTDTQYF

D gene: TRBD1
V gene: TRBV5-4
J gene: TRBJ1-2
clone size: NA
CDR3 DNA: TGTGCCAGCAGTTTACAGGGGGTCGACTATGGCTACACCTTC
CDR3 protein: CASSLQGVDYGYTF

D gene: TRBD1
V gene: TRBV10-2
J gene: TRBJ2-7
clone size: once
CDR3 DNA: TGCGCCAGCAGTGAATTCCGACAGGGCCCCTCCTACGAGCAGTACTTC
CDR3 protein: CASSEFRQGPSYEQYF

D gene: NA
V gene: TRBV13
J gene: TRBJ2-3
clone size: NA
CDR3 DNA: TGTGCCAGCAGCGACCCTGGGGGGCGCGGGTCAGATACGCAGTATTTT
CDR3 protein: CASSDPGGRGSDTQYF

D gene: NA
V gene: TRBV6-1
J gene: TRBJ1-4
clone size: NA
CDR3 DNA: TGTGCCAGCAGTGAAGCGGCAGGGACTAATGAAAAACTGTTTTTT
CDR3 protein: CASSEAAGTNEKLFF

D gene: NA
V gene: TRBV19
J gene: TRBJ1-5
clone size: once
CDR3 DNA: TGTGCCAGTAGTAATTCTGACAGGCCCGCGGATCAGCCCCAGCATTTT
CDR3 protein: CASSNSDRPADQPQHF

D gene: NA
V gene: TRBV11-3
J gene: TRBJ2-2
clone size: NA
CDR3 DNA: TGTGCCAGCAGCTTGCGGGGAGCTGTTTTT
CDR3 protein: CASSLRGAVF

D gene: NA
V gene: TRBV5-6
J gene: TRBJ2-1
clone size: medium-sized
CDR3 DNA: TGTGCCAGCAGCTTGGGACACAACTACAATGAGCAGTTCTTC
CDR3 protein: CASSLGHNYNEQFF

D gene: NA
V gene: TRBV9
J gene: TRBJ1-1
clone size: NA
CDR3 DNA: TGTGCCAGCAGCGTACTCCAGGGTGGGGACACTGAAGCTTTCTTT
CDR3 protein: CASSVLQGGDTEAFF

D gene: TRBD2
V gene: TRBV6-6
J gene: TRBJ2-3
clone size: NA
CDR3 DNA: TGTGCCAGCAGCTCCACTAGCGGGGGCATCACAGATACGCAGTATTTT
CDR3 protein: CASSSTSGGITDTQYF

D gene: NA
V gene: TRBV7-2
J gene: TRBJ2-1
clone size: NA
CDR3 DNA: TGTGCCAGCAGCTTACCCCCGGGGAGGCAGTTCTTC
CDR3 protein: CASSLPPGRQFF

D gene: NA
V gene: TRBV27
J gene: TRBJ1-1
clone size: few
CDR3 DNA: TGTGCCAGCAGCCTTAAACTCAGGGGCGGGGACACTGAAGCTTTCTTT
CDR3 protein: CASSLKLRGGDTEAFF

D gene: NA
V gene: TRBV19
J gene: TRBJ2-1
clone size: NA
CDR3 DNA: TGTGCCAGTAGTAGACAGGACTACAATGAGCAGTTCTTC
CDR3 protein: CASSRQDYNEQFF

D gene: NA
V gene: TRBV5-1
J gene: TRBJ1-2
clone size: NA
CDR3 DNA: TGCGCCAGCAGCTTGTGGGGGGAGTCTAACTATGGCTACACCTTC
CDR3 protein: CASSLWGESNYGYTF

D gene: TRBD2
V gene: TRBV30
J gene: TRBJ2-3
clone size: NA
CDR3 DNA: TGTGCCTGGAGTAGCTGGGGGGGGTCCGGAGATACGCAGTATTTT
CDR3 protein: CAWSSWGGSGDTQYF

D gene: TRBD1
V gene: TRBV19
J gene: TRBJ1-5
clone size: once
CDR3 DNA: TGTGCCAGTAGAAACCTCAGGACAGGGACCGATCAGCCCCAGCATTTT
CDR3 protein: CASRNLRTGTDQPQHF

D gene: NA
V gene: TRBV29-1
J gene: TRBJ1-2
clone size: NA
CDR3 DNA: TGCAGCGTTGAAGATCATCGGGACTTAATTAATGGCTACACCTTC
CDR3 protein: CSVEDHRDLINGYTF

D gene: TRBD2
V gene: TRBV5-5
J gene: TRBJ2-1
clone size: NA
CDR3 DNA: TGTGCCTCTGGGGGGGTGATTTCCTACAATGAGCAGTTCTTC
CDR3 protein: CASGGVISYNEQFF